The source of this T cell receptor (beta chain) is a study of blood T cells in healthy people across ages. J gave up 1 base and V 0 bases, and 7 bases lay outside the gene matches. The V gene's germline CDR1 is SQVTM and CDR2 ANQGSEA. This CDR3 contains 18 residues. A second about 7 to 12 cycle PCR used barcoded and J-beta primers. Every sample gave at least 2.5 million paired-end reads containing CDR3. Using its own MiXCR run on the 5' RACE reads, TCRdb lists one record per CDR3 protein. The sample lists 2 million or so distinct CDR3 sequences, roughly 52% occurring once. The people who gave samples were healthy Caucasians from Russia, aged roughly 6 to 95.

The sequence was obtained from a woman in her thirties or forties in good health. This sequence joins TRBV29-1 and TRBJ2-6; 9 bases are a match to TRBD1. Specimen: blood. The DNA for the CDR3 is TGCAGCGTTGAAGATCTAGGGGACAGGGTATCTGGGGCCAACGTCCTGACTTTC. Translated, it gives CSVEDLGDRVSGANVLTF.